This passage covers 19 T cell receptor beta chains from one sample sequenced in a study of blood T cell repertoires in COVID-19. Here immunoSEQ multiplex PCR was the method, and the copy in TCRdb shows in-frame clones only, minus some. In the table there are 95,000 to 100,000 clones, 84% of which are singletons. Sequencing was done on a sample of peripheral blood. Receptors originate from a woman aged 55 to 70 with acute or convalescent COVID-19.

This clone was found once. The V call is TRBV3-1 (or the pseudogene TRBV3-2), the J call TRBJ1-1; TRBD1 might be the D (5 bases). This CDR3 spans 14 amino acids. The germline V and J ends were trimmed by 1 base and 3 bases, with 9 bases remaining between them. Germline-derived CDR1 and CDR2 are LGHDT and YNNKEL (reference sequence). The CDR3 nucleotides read TGTGCCAGCAGCCAAGGGGCAGGGTACACTGAAGCTTTCTTT. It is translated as CASSQGAGYTEAFF.

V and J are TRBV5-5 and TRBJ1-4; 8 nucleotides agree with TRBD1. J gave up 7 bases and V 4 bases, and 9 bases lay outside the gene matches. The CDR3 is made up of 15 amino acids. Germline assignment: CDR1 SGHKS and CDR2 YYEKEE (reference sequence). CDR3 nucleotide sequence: TGTGCCAGCAGCCCCACCCTGGACAGGGCTGAAAAACTGTTTTTT. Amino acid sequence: CASSPTLDRAEKLFF.

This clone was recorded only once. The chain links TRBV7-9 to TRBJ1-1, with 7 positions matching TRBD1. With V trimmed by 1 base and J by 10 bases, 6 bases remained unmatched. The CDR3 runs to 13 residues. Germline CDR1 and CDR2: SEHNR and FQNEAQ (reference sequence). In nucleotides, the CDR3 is TGTGCCAGCAGCTTAGGGGACAGTGAAGGAGCTTTCTTT. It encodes CASSLGDSEGAFF.

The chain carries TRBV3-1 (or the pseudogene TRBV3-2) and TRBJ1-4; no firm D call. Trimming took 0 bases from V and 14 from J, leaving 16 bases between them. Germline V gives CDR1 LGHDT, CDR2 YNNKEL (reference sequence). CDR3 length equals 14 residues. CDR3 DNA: TGTGCCAGCAGCCAAGATTGGTCGAGGTCGGGGCTGTTTTTT. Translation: CASSQDWSRSGLFF.

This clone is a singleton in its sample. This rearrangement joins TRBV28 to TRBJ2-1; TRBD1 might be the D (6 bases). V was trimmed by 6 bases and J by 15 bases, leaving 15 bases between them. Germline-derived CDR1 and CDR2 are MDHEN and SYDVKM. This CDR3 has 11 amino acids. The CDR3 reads CASSKQGSLFF. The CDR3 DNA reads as TGTGCCAGCAGCAAACAGGGAAGTCTGTTCTTC.

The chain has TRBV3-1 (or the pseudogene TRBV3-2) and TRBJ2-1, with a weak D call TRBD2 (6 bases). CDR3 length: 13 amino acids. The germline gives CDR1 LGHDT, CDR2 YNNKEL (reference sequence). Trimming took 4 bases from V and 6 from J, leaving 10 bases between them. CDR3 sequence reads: CASSRAGGNEQFF. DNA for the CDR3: TGTGCCAGCAGCCGGGCCGGGGGCAATGAGCAGTTCTTC.

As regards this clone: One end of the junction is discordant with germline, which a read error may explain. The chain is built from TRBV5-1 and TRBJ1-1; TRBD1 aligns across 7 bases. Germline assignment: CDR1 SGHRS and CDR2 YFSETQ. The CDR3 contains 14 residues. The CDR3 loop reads CASSVVDRRTKAFF. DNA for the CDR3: TGCGCCAGCAGCGTAGTGGACAGGCGCACTAAAGCTTTCTTT.

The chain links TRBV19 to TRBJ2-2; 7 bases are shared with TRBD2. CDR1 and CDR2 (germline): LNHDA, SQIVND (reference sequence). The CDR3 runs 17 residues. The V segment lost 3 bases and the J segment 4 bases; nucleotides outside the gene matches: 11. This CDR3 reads CASSIWAGQRGTGELFF. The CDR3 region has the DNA TGTGCCAGTAGTATTTGGGCGGGGCAGCGGGGCACCGGGGAGCTGTTTTTT.

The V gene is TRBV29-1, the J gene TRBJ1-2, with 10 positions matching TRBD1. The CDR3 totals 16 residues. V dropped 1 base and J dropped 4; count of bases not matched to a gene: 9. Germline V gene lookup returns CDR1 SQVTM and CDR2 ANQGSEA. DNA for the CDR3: TGCAGCGTTGAAGGACAGGGGGCCCACCTCGCCTATGGCTACACCTTC. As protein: CSVEGQGAHLAYGYTF.

CDR3 protein: CASSHRDSHTGELFF. The CDR3 DNA is TGTGCCAGCAGCCACCGGGACAGCCACACCGGGGAGCTGTTTTTT. The chain joins TRBV3-1 (or the pseudogene TRBV3-2) to TRBJ2-2; 7 nucleotides match TRBD1. The CDR3 sequence is 15 residues long. Losses at the gene ends were 3 bases for V and 3 bases for J; bases not matched to a gene: 4. The germline gives CDR1 LGHDT, CDR2 YNNKEL (reference sequence).

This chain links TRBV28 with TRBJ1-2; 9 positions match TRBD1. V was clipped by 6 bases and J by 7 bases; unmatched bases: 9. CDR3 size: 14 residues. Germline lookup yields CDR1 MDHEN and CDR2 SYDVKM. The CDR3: CASRPGTGYIGYTF. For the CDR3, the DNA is TGTGCCAGCAGGCCCGGGACAGGGTATATTGGCTACACCTTC.

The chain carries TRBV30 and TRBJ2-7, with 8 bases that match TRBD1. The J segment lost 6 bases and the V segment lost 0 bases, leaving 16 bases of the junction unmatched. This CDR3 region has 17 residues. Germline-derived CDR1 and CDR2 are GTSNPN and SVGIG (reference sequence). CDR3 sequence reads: CAWSVLRPDRGSGEQYF. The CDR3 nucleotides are TGTGCCTGGAGTGTACTAAGGCCCGACAGGGGTTCGGGCGAGCAGTACTTC.

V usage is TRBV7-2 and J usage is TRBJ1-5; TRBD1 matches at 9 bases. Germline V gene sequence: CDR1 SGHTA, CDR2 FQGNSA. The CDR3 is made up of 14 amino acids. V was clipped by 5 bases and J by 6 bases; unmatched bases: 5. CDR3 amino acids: CASSPRQGGQPQHF. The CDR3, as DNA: TGTGCCAGCAGCCCACGACAGGGGGGTCAGCCCCAGCATTTT.

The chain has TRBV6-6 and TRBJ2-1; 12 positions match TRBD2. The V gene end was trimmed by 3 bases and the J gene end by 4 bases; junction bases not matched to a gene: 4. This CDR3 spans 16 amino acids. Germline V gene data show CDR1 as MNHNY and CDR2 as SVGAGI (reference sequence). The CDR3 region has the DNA TGTGCCAGCAGTTATCCGACTAGCGGGGGTTACAATGAGCAGTTCTTC. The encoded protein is CASSYPTSGGYNEQFF.

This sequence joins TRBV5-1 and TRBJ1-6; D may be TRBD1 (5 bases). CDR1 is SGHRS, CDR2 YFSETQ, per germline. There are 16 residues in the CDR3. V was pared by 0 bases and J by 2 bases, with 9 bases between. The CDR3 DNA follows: TGCGCCAGCAGCTTGGTCGGGGGAACCTATAATTCACCCCTCCACTTT. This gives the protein CASSLVGGTYNSPLHF.

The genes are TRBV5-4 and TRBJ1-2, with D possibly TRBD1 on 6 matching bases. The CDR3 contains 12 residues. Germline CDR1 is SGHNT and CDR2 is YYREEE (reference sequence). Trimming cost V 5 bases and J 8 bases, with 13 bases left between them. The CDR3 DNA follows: TGTGCCAGCAGTTTAGACAGGTCCGGCTACACCTTC. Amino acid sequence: CASSLDRSGYTF.

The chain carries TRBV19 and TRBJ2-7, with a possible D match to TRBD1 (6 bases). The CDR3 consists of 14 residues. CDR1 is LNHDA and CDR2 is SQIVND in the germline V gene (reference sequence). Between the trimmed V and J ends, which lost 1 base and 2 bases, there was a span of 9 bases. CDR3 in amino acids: CASSIGTGPYEQYF. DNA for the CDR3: TGTGCCAGTAGTATAGGAACAGGGCCCTACGAGCAGTACTTC. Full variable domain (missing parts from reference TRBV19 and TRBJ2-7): DGGITQSPKYLFRKEGQNVTLSCEQNLNHDAMYWYRQDPGQGLRLIYYSQIVNDFQKGDIAEGYSVSREKKESFPLTVTSAQKNPTAFYLCASSIGTGPYEQYFGPGTRLTVT.

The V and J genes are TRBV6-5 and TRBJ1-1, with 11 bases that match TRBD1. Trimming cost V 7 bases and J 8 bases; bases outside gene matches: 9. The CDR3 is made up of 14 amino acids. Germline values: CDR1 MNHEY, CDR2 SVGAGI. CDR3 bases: TGTGCCAGCACTCTAGGACAGGGGGCATTAGAAGCTTTCTTT. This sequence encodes CASTLGQGALEAFF.

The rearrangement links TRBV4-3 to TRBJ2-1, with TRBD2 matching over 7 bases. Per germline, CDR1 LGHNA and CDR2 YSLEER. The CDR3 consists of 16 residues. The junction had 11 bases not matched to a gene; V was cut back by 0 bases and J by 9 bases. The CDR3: CASSQEVARGVGEQFF. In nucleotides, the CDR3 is TGCGCCAGCAGCCAAGAGGTCGCCCGGGGGGTGGGTGAGCAGTTCTTC.